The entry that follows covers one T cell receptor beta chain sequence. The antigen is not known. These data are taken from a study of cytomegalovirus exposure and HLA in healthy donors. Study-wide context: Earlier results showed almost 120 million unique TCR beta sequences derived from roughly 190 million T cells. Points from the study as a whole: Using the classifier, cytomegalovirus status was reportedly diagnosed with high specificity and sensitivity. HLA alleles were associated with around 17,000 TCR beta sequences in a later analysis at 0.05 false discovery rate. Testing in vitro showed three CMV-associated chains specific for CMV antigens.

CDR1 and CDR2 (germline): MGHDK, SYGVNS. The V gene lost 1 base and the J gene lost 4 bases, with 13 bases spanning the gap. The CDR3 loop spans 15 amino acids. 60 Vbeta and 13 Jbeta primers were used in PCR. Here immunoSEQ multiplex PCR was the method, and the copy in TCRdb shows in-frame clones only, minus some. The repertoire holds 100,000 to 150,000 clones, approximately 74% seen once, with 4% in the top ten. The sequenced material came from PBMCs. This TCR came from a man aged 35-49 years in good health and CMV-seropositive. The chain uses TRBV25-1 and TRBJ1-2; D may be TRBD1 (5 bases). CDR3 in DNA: TGTGCCAGCAGTGAATCCGGACGCCAGGGCTATGGCTACACCTTC. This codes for CASSESGRQGYGYTF.